This paragraph reports one TCR beta chain. Base qualities were left out, and no much larger clone turns up one base away. Taken with the paper, the label for time point translates to: cells obtained before transplantation from donor or recipient. In the mixed lymphocyte reactions, roughly 200,000 CFSE-labeled pre-transplant responders were plated with roughly 200,000 irradiated violet-dye-labeled stimulators and cultured for 6 days. Proliferating CD3+CD4+CFSE-low and CD3+CD8+CFSE-low responder cells were FACS-sorted on a BD Influx sorter after the mixed lymphocyte reaction. The data stem from a study of graft-versus-host responses after intestinal transplantation listed by TCRdb under 2021. Broadly, across the study: The transplants that recipients received were multivisceral, liver-intestinal, or isolated intestinal. All recipients received anti-thymocyte globulin induction followed by maintenance tacrolimus and steroids for about three years. Rather than being sequenced by the commercial service, samples from three later patients were sequenced in-house on an Illumina MiSeq and processed with MiXCR. To identify alloreactive clones, pre-transplant mixed lymphocyte reaction products were sequenced and compared with unstimulated pre-transplant donor and recipient T cells. The cohort enrolled fewer than 25 intestinal transplant recipients including one retransplant, and a few patients lacking pretransplant specimens were excluded. Donor T cell macrochimerism was defined as a peak of at least 4% donor T cells among recipient peripheral blood mononuclear cells. After intestinal transplantation, graft-versus-host and host-versus-graft alloreactive T cell clones were followed in the graft, circulation and bone marrow using bulk TCR-beta CDR3 sequencing. The paper as a whole reports these results and caveats: GvH clones were found in recipient bone marrow, and some of the GvH clones appeared earlier in ileal mucosa or blood, which is consistent with an intestinal mucosal origin. Early after transplant, peak levels of circulating GvH clones were found to be associated with declines in HvG clones. Conclusions were limited by the relatively low number and heterogeneity of intestinal transplant patients. Patients with donor T cell macrochimerism had high GvH to HvG T cell clonal ratios in their allografts.

The library relied on the immunoSEQ multiplex PCR assay. For most patients, genomic DNA was isolated with the Qiagen DNeasy Blood and Tissue Kit and sent frozen to Adaptive Biotechnologies for TCR sequencing. For most patients, genomic DNA was subjected to high-throughput TCR-beta CDR3 sequencing by Adaptive Biotechnologies. The paper's processing steps were these. Adaptive's ImmunoSEQ software was the source of the TCR sequencing data for 18 patients, while a few other patients were processed with MiXCR and VDJtools. To correct CD4 versus CD8 sorting errors, any sequence found in both subsets at a frequency ratio below 5:1 was removed. CDR3 nucleotide sequences shared between donor and recipient were removed because their origin could not be assigned. To count as alloreactive, a clone needed at least 2-fold expansion over unstimulated cells and a minimum CFSE-low frequency of 0.002% (template counts) or 0.001% (read counts). A clone was considered mappable if detected in the sequenced pre-transplant spleen, lymph node, or MLR CFSE-low populations of the donor or recipient. Cumulative frequency of alloreactive clones was calculated as a percentage of all sequences weighted by copy number. TCRdb took this table from immuneACCESS and kept in-frame rearrangements with V and J called. Such tables lack part of the clones; where checked against another copy, unresolved V genes explain under half of the gap, and the rest is unexplained. Clonal size and the V and J genes are those of that table, whereas D and trimming came from the DNA. The sample yields 8,500 to 11,000 clones; approximately 31% were counted once. The ten top clones hold less than 5.5% of the sample.

The CDR3 measures 14 amino acids from cysteine to phenylalanine. Only the CDR3 region is kept as DNA, spanning 42 bases read in frame from base 1. V and J are truncated by 2 bases and 2 bases respectively, leaving an intervening sequence of 10 bases. The germline V gene encodes CDR1 LNHDA and CDR2 SQIVND (reference sequence). The sequence derives from a human patient who was an organ donor for intestinal transplantation. The sequence joins TRBV19 to TRBJ2-7; the D gene is perhaps TRBD1 or TRBD2, each of them matching over 5 bases. Sequenced here: alloreactive CD4+ T cells from a mixed lymphocyte reaction culture, sampled before transplantation. This specimen's cell subset or site label, per the study, means: CFSE-low proliferating T cells sorted from roughly six-day pre-transplant mixed lymphocyte reaction (GvH or HvG direction). At the DNA level, the sequence is TGTGCCAGTAGTATATGGGACCGACCCTACGAGCAGTACTTC. Its translation is CASSIWDRPYEQYF. The reference TRBV19 and TRBJ2-7 proteins fill in what lies around the CDR3, so the full variable domain reads DGGITQSPKYLFRKEGQNVTLSCEQNLNHDAMYWYRQDPGQGLRLIYYSQIVNDFQKGDIAEGYSVSREKKESFPLTVTSAQKNPTAFYLCASSIWDRPYEQYFGPGTRLTVT.